The clone carrying this T cell receptor beta chain was counted between two and nine times. What it recognizes is unknown. Treatment here: roughly ten-day PBMC culture with coronavirus spike peptide pools or control peptides (ViraFEST assay). This entry comes from a study of vaccination and CD4 T cells after COVID-19. Once obtained from cultured CD4+ T cells, the DNA was sequenced using the Oncomine TCR Beta short-read assay. MiXCR, run by TCRdb on the PCR reads, gives a single entry per CDR3 protein. The sample gives 15,000 or so distinct CDR3 sequences, roughly 40% of which show up once; about 4% is in the top ten. The CDR3 runs 15 residues. CDR1 is MDHEN, CDR2 SYDVKM, per germline. J gave up 7 bases and V 5 bases, and 12 bases lay outside the gene matches.

This chain links TRBV28 with TRBJ2-3; 7 bases fit TRBD2. The specimen sequenced was CD4+ T cells from blood, cultured in vitro. This receptor was obtained from a human donor who had recovered from COVID-19. The CDR3 spells CASSTGGGSPHTQYF. The DNA for the CDR3 is TGTGCCAGCAGTACGGGAGGCGGGTCCCCGCATACGCAGTATTTT.